This T cell receptor (beta chain) originates from a study of shared clonotypes between healthy human individuals. On the study more broadly: The study enrolled a couple of women and a few men aged 18 to 49.

Here immunoSEQ multiplex PCR was the method, and the copy in TCRdb shows in-frame clones only, minus some. The top ten clones hold 0.89% of a sample with 850,000 to 1,100,000 clones, roughly 77% of them seen once. Overall study results and limits: Among several donors, roughly 5% of naive CD4 clonotypes were found in common.

Germline values: CDR1 PRHDT, CDR2 FYEKMQ (reference sequence). V shed 8 bases and J shed 7 bases, with 12 bases lying between them. This CDR3 spans 11 amino acids. This clone appeared a single time. What it recognizes is unknown. The origin of this receptor is a young man in good health. Some clones in this sample may be carry-over from other donors' samples. The chain uses TRBV13 and TRBJ2-7; D is uncertain. Sequencing used memory CD4+ T cells from PBMCs. Subset given: CD45RA-negative fraction. CDR3 residues: CASQADGEQYF. In nucleotides, the CDR3 is TGTGCCAGCCAAGCCGATGGGGAGCAGTACTTC.